The rows below give T cell receptor beta chains drawn from one sample of a study of shared clonotypes between healthy human individuals. TCRdb keeps only in-frame clones here, not all; method: immunoSEQ multiplex PCR. Of approximately 470,000 clones listed, 78% are singletons. The sequenced sample consisted of PBMCs. All receptors derive from a woman between 40 and 55 years old in good health. Some clones in this sample may be carry-over from other donors' samples. The CDR3 runs from the conserved cysteine through the conserved F or W. The D gene is left open where the match is weak. Clone sizes are given selectively: once, few, many, or a class where the clone is expanded.

v_call: TRBV5-4
clone_size: .
d_call: TRBD2
j_call: TRBJ2-5
cdr3_aa: CASSLGLAGGETQYF
cdr3_nt: TGTGCCAGCAGCTTGGGGCTAGCGGGAGGGGAGACCCAGTACTTC

v_call: TRBV10-3
clone_size: few
d_call: .
j_call: TRBJ1-2
cdr3_aa: CAISESGSGGYTF
cdr3_nt: TGTGCCATCAGTGAGTCTGGTTCGGGGGGCTACACCTTC

v_call: TRBV30
clone_size: many
d_call: TRBD2
j_call: TRBJ2-3
cdr3_aa: CAWSGRLAGGPDTQYF
cdr3_nt: TGTGCCTGGAGTGGGCGGCTAGCGGGAGGACCAGATACGCAGTATTTT

v_call: TRBV7-9
clone_size: .
d_call: TRBD2
j_call: TRBJ2-3
cdr3_aa: CASSPPGLAGVHTQYF
cdr3_nt: TGTGCCAGCAGCCCGCCGGGACTAGCGGGAGTGCATACGCAGTATTTT

v_call: TRBV19
clone_size: .
d_call: .
j_call: TRBJ1-3
cdr3_aa: CASRVGSSGNTIYF
cdr3_nt: TGTGCCAGTAGGGTGGGAAGCTCTGGAAACACCATATATTTT

v_call: TRBV10-1
clone_size: .
d_call: .
j_call: TRBJ2-1
cdr3_aa: CASSEDSTGREQFF
cdr3_nt: TGCGCCAGCAGTGAGGACTCTACGGGAAGGGAGCAGTTCTTC

v_call: TRBV30
clone_size: .
d_call: .
j_call: TRBJ2-1
cdr3_aa: CAAWDGNIDEQFF
cdr3_nt: TGTGCCGCCTGGGACGGGAACATCGATGAGCAGTTCTTC

v_call: TRBV27
clone_size: .
d_call: .
j_call: TRBJ2-1
cdr3_aa: CASTKGPYNEQFF
cdr3_nt: TGTGCCAGCACCAAGGGGCCTTACAATGAGCAGTTCTTC

v_call: TRBV5-1
clone_size: .
d_call: .
j_call: TRBJ2-1
cdr3_aa: CASSLEGEAEQFF
cdr3_nt: TGCGCCAGCAGCTTGGAAGGGGAAGCTGAGCAGTTCTTC

v_call: TRBV5-4
clone_size: .
d_call: TRBD1
j_call: TRBJ2-7
cdr3_aa: CASSWGTGSSYEQYF
cdr3_nt: TGTGCCAGCAGCTGGGGGACAGGGAGCTCCTACGAGCAGTACTTC